This T cell receptor (beta chain) was recovered during a study of cytomegalovirus exposure and HLA in healthy donors. Whole-study results and caveats: A list of more than 150 TCR beta chains associated with cytomegalovirus was given. The authors judged a highly shared variant cluster likely a sequencing artifact.

Germline V lookup: CDR1 SEHNR, CDR2 FQNEAQ (reference sequence). This CDR3 has 15 amino acids. Trimming removed 5 bases at V and 4 bases at J, with 15 bases between. On this clone: Its target is not known.

This PCR relied on a set of 60 Vbeta primers and 13 Jbeta primers. Clones were sequenced by immunoSEQ multiplex PCR, and TCRdb holds only the in-frame ones, with some missing. The top ten hold 2.1% of the sample, which has 150,000 to 170,000 clones, approximately 74% seen once. The chain employs TRBV7-9 and TRBJ2-1; D is possibly TRBD2 (7 bases). This clonotype was obtained from a man aged 25 to 45 in good health and CMV-seronegative. The source material was PBMCs. Here the CDR3 DNA reads TGTGCCAGCAGCCCTACAGGGCGGGGGTACAATGAGCAGTTCTTC. Translating it yields CASSPTGRGYNEQFF.